A selection of T cell receptor beta chains follows, all from one sample in a study of T cell repertoires in cytomegalovirus infection. TCRdb re-called the reads with MiXCR, one entry per CDR3 protein. The sample lists about 570,000 distinct CDR3 sequences, about 39% occurring once. No antigen has been assigned to these receptors. Specimen: cultured PBMCs, collected from culture after CMV antigen stimulation. Source of these receptors: a human donor in good health (CMV status not recorded). Some clones in this sample may be carry-over from other donors' samples. Each CDR3 is given with its conserved first and last residue. A D gene is named only where the DNA matches it firmly. Size is stated for part of the rows, as once, few or many counts, or as a class when the clone is expanded.

v_gene,j_gene,d_gene,abundance,CDR3aa,CDR3nt
TRBV13,TRBJ2-7,NA,NA,CASSSGGYSSSYEQYF,TGTGCCAGCAGCAGCGGCGGGTATTCAAGCTCCTACGAGCAGTACTTC
TRBV7-2,TRBJ1-2,NA,many,CASSLALGDMYGYTF,TGTGCCAGCAGCTTAGCGCTCGGCGACATGTATGGCTACACCTTC
TRBV24-1,TRBJ2-2,TRBD1,NA,CATSDFGQGGTGELFF,TGTGCCACCAGTGATTTCGGACAGGGAGGCACCGGGGAGCTGTTTTTT
TRBV7-8,TRBJ1-5,TRBD1,few,CASSTDRVNQPQHF,TGTGCCAGCAGCACCGACAGGGTAAATCAGCCCCAGCATTTT
TRBV7-2,TRBJ1-1,NA,few,CASSKGPTNTEAFF,TGTGCCAGCAGCAAGGGACCTACGAACACTGAAGCTTTCTTT
TRBV28,TRBJ1-2,NA,NA,CASGSLLSLWSGYTF,TGTGCCAGCGGATCCCTCCTCAGCCTTTGGAGTGGCTACACCTTC
TRBV7-9,TRBJ2-7,NA,NA,CASSTDRDKSSYEQYF,TGTGCCAGCAGCACAGACCGGGACAAGAGCTCCTACGAGCAGTACTTC
TRBV20-1,TRBJ1-1,TRBD1,few,CSARDPDRGWEAFF,TGCAGTGCTAGAGACCCAGACAGGGGTTGGGAAGCTTTCTTT
TRBV5-1,TRBJ2-7,TRBD1,NA,CASRYWYRGYEQYF,TGCGCCAGCAGGTATTGGTACAGGGGTTACGAGCAGTACTTC
TRBV12-3/TRBV12-4,TRBJ2-7,NA,NA,CASSALGGQYF,TGTGCCAGCAGTGCCCTGGGAGGGCAGTACTTC
TRBV7-2,TRBJ2-7,NA,few,CASSLVGSGPYEQYF,TGTGCCAGCAGCTTAGTAGGTAGCGGCCCCTACGAGCAGTACTTC
TRBV7-6,TRBJ2-7,NA,NA,CASSLGTSREQYF,TGTGCCAGCAGCTTAGGGACCTCTAGAGAGCAGTACTTC
TRBV29-1,TRBJ2-7,NA,NA,CSARDSTGYEQYF,TGCAGCGCAAGGGACTCGACGGGGTACGAGCAGTACTTC
TRBV7-9,TRBJ2-3,NA,NA,CASSYAGGRSDTQYF,TGTGCCAGCAGCTATGCAGGCGGCCGCTCAGATACGCAGTATTTT
TRBV10-3,TRBJ2-5,TRBD2,few,CAISGTSWETQYF,TGTGCCATCTCGGGGACTAGCTGGGAGACCCAGTACTTC
TRBV27,TRBJ2-1,NA,NA,CASSLDGTHYNEQFF,TGTGCCAGCAGTTTGGATGGGACACACTACAATGAGCAGTTCTTC
TRBV5-4,TRBJ2-2,NA,NA,CASSATLWGGTGELFF,TGTGCCAGCAGCGCGACGCTGTGGGGCGGCACCGGGGAGCTGTTTTTT
TRBV15,TRBJ1-2,NA,NA,CATSRGSGQLSYGYTF,TGTGCCACCAGCAGAGGGAGCGGACAGCTGAGCTATGGCTACACCTTC
TRBV11-2,TRBJ2-4,NA,NA,CASSLNRDGIQYF,TGTGCCAGCAGCCTGAACCGGGACGGCATTCAGTACTTC
TRBV4-1,TRBJ1-1,NA,few,CASSQEPQGVGTEAFF,TGCGCCAGCAGCCAAGAACCCCAAGGGGTTGGCACTGAAGCTTTCTTT
TRBV7-2,TRBJ2-3,NA,NA,CASSFLGGGSTDTQYF,TGTGCCAGCAGCTTTCTGGGGGGCGGGAGCACAGATACGCAGTATTTT
TRBV6-1,TRBJ2-7,NA,once,CASSEVGGTLYEQYF,TGTGCCAGCAGTGAAGTGGGGGGTACCCTCTACGAGCAGTACTTC
TRBV12-3/TRBV12-4,TRBJ2-3,NA,NA,CASSPGQFRGDTQYF,TGTGCCAGCAGTCCAGGACAGTTTAGGGGAGATACGCAGTATTTT
TRBV11-3,TRBJ2-3,NA,few,CASSSRRDTLSTDTQYF,TGTGCCAGCAGCTCCCGCCGGGACACCCTTAGCACAGATACGCAGTATTTT
TRBV24-1,TRBJ2-2,TRBD1,few,CATSDAGQGGTGELFF,TGTGCCACCAGTGATGCCGGACAGGGAGGCACCGGGGAGCTGTTTTTT
TRBV20-1,TRBJ1-4,NA,NA,CSARDQGGGNEKLFF,TGCAGTGCTAGAGATCAGGGAGGAGGAAATGAAAAACTGTTTTTT
TRBV2,TRBJ1-1,NA,NA,CASSEIRHGEAFF,TGTGCCAGCAGTGAAATCAGACATGGTGAAGCTTTCTTT
TRBV2,TRBJ2-7,NA,NA,CASSVRGAFRGEQYF,TGTGCCAGCAGTGTGAGGGGGGCCTTCAGGGGGGAGCAGTACTTC
TRBV12-3/TRBV12-4,TRBJ1-1,NA,NA,CASSGGAGNTEAFF,TGTGCCAGCAGTGGTGGGGCAGGGAACACTGAAGCTTTCTTT
TRBV7-2,TRBJ2-5,TRBD2,NA,CASSLAPPLAGEETQYF,TGTGCCAGCAGCTTAGCCCCCCCACTAGCGGGAGAAGAGACCCAGTACTTC
TRBV7-9,TRBJ1-1,NA,NA,CASSRPDGFGTEAFF,TGTGCCAGCAGCCGCCCGGACGGATTCGGCACTGAAGCTTTCTTT
TRBV20-1,TRBJ2-1,NA,few,CSATRESAYNEQFF,TGCAGTGCCACCAGGGAGTCCGCCTACAATGAGCAGTTCTTC
TRBV5-4,TRBJ2-2,TRBD1,NA,CASSLGQGVPTGELFF,TGTGCCAGCAGTCTTGGACAGGGGGTTCCCACCGGGGAGCTGTTTTTT
TRBV7-2,TRBJ1-1,NA,few,CASSLRSEQMNTEAFF,TGTGCCAGCAGCTTACGGTCGGAACAAATGAACACTGAAGCTTTCTTT
TRBV4-1,TRBJ2-1,TRBD1,NA,CASSHGDSYNEQFF,TGCGCCAGCAGCCACGGGGACAGTTACAATGAGCAGTTCTTC
TRBV7-2,TRBJ1-6,NA,NA,CASSFGTLGGSPLHF,TGTGCCAGCAGCTTCGGGACTCTGGGAGGGTCACCCCTCCACTTT
TRBV11-2,TRBJ2-7,TRBD1,many,CASSPYRTGFPSYEQYF,TGTGCCAGCAGCCCCTACCGGACAGGGTTCCCCTCCTACGAGCAGTACTTC
TRBV19,TRBJ2-5,NA,NA,CASRRYGGSPQETQYF,TGTGCCAGTAGACGATACGGGGGATCCCCTCAAGAGACCCAGTACTTC
TRBV14,TRBJ2-5,TRBD2,NA,CASSPSSGGFWTQYF,TGTGCCAGCAGCCCCTCTAGCGGGGGGTTTTGGACCCAGTACTTC
TRBV18,TRBJ2-2,NA,NA,CASSQHMQAALSTGELFF,TGTGCCAGCTCACAACACATGCAGGCGGCGCTCAGCACCGGGGAGCTGTTTTTT
TRBV5-6,TRBJ2-3,TRBD1,few,CASSYWDRGRDPQYF,TGTGCCAGCAGCTACTGGGACAGGGGGCGCGATCCGCAGTATTTT
TRBV5-6,TRBJ2-7,TRBD2,NA,CASRTAGAPHEQYF,TGTGCCAGCCGAACGGCGGGAGCCCCCCACGAGCAGTACTTC
TRBV7-9,TRBJ2-7,NA,NA,CASSLDQEGQYF,TGTGCCAGCAGCTTAGACCAAGAGGGGCAGTACTTC
TRBV7-2,TRBJ2-2,NA,few,CASSEQRANTGELFF,TGTGCCAGCAGCGAACAGCGCGCGAACACCGGGGAGCTGTTTTTT
TRBV6-6,TRBJ1-2,TRBD1,NA,CASSTGQGLKGGYTF,TGTGCCAGCAGTACAGGACAGGGGCTCAAGGGGGGCTACACCTTC
TRBV6-1,TRBJ2-2,NA,few,CASSEVGVANTGELFF,TGTGCCAGCAGTGAAGTTGGGGTCGCGAACACCGGGGAGCTGTTTTTT
TRBV7-2,TRBJ2-1,NA,many,CASSYTAGRSYNEQFF,TGTGCCAGCAGCTACACAGCGGGCCGGTCCTACAATGAGCAGTTCTTC
TRBV18,TRBJ1-5,NA,NA,CASSPGRRDNQPQHF,TGTGCCAGCTCACCGGGGCGACGGGACAATCAGCCCCAGCATTTT
TRBV6-5,TRBJ2-3,TRBD2,few,CASSSPPAGFNTDTQYF,TGTGCCAGCAGTTCCCCCCCAGCGGGGTTTAACACAGATACGCAGTATTTT